This record concerns one T cell receptor beta chain sequence. Its antigen is as yet unknown. Positively selected by magnetic beads, CD4+ and CD8+ cells were purity-checked by flow cytometry. This sample is drawn from a study of somatic mutations in cytotoxic T cells in rheumatoid arthritis. Study conclusions and caveats: Age-dependent increases in CD8+ clonality occurred in rheumatoid arthritis patients but not in healthy controls. Rheumatoid arthritis patients showed slight TRBV07 underrepresentation, unadjusted for multiple comparisons.

Deletions cut 0 bases from V and 12 bases from J, with 9 bases between. Germline V gives CDR1 SQVTM, CDR2 ANQGSEA. This CDR3 has 11 amino acids. Some clones are missing from TCRdb's copy, which holds only in-frame ones; the method was immunoSEQ multiplex PCR. The sample consists of around 20,000 clones, over 70% of them appearing once. This rearrangement joins TRBV29-1 to TRBJ2-1; D possibly corresponds to TRBD2 (6 bases). The sequenced sample consisted of CD8+ T cells sorted from blood. The clonotype originates from a woman between 55 and 75 years old in good health. The CDR3 reads CSVEDTGVQFF. The CDR3 bases are TGCAGCGTTGAAGATACGGGGGTGCAGTTCTTC.